The following is a TCR beta chain sequence with its context. The sample belongs to a study of T cells in Graves' hyperthyroidism and ophthalmopathy. Across the study: Any treatment followed the collection of peripheral blood at initial diagnosis.

RNA transcripts provided the source from which TCR beta CDR3 regions were amplified. The study used the HTBI primer set for a first-round RT-PCR of the TCR CDR3. TCRdb reanalysed the multiplex PCR reads using MiXCR and keeps one entry per CDR3 protein. The sample has a few hundred thousand distinct CDR3 sequences; less than 20% are singletons. Pregnant or lactating patients were excluded, as were those with uncontrolled infection or other autoimmune disease. Each 10 ml fresh peripheral blood draw supplied the PBMCs. Unmatched junction bases numbered 9, after V lost 4 bases and J lost 5 bases. Germline CDR1 reads MNHEY; CDR2 reads SVGAGI. The CDR3 spans 16 residues.

This TCR derives from a woman in her 40s with Graves' ophthalmopathy. The sequenced sample consisted of blood. The J gene is TRBJ2-5, the V gene TRBV6-5, with TRBD2 matching over 11 bases. The CDR3: CASSWVSGRAWETQYF. DNA of the CDR3: TGTGCCAGCAGTTGGGTTAGCGGGAGGGCCTGGGAGACCCAGTACTTC.